This T cell receptor (beta chain) emerged from a study of beta chain features in type 1 diabetes. This clone has at least ten counts. The CDR3 covers 14 residues. Germline loops: CDR1 MGHRA, CDR2 YSYEKL. V lost 0 bases, J lost 4 bases, and 9 bases lay in between. Expressed TCRB transcripts were sequenced, since all the RNA that had been isolated was reverse transcribed. Generated by immunoSEQ multiplex PCR, the TCRdb table keeps only in-frame clones and is missing some. The sample records around 280,000 clones, around 7.3% being singletons. The clonotype was recovered from a woman aged 18-29 years in good health. This sequence joins TRBV4-1 and TRBJ1-2; D is unresolved. The specimen was central memory CD4+ T cells from blood. In nucleotides, the CDR3 is TGCGCCAGCAGCCAAGATTCGGGAGGCTATGGCTACACCTTC. It is translated as CASSQDSGGYGYTF.